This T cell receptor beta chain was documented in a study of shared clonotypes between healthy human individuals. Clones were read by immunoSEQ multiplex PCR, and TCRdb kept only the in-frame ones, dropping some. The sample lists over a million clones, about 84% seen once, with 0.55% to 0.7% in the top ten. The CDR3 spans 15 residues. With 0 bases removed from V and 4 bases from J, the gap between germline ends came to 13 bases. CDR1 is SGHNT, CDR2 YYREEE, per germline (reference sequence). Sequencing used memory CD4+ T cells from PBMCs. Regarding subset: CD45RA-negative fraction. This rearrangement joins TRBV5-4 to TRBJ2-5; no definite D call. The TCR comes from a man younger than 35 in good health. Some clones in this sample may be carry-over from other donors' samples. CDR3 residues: CASSLDEGQRETQYF. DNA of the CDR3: TGTGCCAGCAGCTTGGACGAAGGGCAACGAGAGACCCAGTACTTC. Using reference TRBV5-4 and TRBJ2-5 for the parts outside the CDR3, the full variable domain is ETGVTQSPTHLIKTRGQQVTLRCSSQSGHNTVSWYQQALGQGPQFIFQYYREEENGRGNFPPRFSGLQFPNYSSELNVNALELDDSALYLCASSLDEGQRETQYFGPGTRLLVL.